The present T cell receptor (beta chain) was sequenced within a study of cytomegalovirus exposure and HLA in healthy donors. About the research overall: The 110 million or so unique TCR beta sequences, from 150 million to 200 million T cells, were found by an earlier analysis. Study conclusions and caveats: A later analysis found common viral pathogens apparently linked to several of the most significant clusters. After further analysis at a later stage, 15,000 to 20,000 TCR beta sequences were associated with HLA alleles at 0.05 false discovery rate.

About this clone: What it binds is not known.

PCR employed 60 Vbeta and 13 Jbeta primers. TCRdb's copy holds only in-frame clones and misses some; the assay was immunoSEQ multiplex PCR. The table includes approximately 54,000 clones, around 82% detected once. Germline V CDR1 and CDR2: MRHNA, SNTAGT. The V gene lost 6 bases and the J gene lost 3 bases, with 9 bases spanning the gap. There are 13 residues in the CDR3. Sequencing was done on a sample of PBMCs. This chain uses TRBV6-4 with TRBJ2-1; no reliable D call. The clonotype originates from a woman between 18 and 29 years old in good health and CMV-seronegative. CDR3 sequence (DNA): TGTGCCAGCAGGCAGTACCTCTACAATGAGCAGTTCTTC. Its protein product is CASRQYLYNEQFF.